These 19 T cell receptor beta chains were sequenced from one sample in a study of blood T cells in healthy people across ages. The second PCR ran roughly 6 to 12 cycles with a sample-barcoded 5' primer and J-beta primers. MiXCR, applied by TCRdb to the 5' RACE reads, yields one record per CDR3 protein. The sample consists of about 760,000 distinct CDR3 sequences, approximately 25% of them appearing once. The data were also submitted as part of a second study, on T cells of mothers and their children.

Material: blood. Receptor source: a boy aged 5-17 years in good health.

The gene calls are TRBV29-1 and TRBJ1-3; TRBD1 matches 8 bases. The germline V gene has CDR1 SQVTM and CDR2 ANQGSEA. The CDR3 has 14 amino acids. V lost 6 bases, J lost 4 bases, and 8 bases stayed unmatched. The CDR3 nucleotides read TGCAGCGTCCACGACAGGGGAACGGGAAACACCATATATTTT. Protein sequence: CSVHDRGTGNTIYF. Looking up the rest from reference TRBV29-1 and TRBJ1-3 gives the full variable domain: SAVISQKPSRDICQRGTSLTIQCQVDSQVTMMFWYRQQPGQSLTLIATANQGSEATYESGFVIDKFPISRPNLTFSTLTVSNMSPEDSSIYLCSVHDRGTGNTIYFGEGSWLTVV.

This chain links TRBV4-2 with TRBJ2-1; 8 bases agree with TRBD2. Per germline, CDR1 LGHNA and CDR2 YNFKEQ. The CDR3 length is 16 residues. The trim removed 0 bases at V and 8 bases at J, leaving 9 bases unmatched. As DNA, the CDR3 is TGTGCCAGCAGCCAAGATATGGGACTAGGGTCGCATGAGCAGTTCTTC. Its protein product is CASSQDMGLGSHEQFF.

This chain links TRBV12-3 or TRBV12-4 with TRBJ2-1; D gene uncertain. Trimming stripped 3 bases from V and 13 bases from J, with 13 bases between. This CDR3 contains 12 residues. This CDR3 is CASSFESKPQFF. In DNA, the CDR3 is TGTGCCAGCAGTTTTGAGTCAAAACCCCAGTTCTTC.

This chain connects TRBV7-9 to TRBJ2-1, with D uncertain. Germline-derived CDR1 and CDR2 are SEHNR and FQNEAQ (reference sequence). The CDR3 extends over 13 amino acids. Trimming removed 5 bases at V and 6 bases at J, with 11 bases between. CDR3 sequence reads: CASSTTAANEQFF. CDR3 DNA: TGTGCCAGCAGCACGACCGCAGCCAATGAGCAGTTCTTC.

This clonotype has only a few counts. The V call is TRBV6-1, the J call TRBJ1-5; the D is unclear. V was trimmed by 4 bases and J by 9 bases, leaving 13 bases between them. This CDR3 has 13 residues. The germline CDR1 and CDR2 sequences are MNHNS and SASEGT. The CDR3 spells CASSGLDLGPQHF. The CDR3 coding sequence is TGTGCCAGCAGTGGTTTGGATTTAGGGCCCCAGCATTTT.

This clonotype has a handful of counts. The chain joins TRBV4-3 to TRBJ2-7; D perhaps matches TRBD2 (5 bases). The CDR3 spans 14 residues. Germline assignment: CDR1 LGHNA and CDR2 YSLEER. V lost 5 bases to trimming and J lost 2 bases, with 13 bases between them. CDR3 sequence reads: CASSLWTGTYEQYF. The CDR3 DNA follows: TGCGCCAGCAGCTTGTGGACGGGAACCTACGAGCAGTACTTC.

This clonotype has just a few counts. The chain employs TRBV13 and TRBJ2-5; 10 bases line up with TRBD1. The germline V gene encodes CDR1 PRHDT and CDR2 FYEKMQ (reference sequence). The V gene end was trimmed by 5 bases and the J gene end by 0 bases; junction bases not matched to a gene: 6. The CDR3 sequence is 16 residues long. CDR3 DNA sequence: TGTGCCAGCAGCCCGGGGGACAGGGGCCACCAAGAGACCCAGTACTTC. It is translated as CASSPGDRGHQETQYF. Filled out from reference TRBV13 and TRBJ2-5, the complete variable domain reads AAGVIQSPRHLIKEKRETATLKCYPIPRHDTVYWYQQGPGQDPQFLISFYEKMQSDKGSIPDRFSAQQFSDYHSELNMSSLELGDSALYFCASSPGDRGHQETQYFGPGTRLLVL.

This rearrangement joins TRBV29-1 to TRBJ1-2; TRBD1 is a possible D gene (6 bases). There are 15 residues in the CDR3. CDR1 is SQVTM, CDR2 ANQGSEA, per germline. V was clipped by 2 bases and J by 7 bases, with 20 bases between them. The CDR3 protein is CSVEYPYRVRSGYTF. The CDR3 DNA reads TGCAGCGTTGAATACCCTTACAGGGTACGGAGTGGCTACACCTTC.

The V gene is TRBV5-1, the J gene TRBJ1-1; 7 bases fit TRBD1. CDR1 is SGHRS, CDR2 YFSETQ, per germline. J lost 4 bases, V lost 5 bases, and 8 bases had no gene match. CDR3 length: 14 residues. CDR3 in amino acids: CASRPTGMPTEAFF. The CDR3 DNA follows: TGCGCCAGCAGACCGACAGGGATGCCCACTGAAGCTTTCTTT.

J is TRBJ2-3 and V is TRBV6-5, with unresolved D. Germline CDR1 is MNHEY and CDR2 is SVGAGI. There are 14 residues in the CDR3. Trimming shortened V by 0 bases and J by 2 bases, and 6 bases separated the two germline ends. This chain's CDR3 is CASSYSIDTDTQYF. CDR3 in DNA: TGTGCCAGCAGTTACTCGATAGACACAGATACGCAGTATTTT.

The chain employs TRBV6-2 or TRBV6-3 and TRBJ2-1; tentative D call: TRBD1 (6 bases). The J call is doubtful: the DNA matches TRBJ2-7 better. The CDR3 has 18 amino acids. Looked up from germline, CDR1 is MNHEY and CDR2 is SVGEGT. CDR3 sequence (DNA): TGTGCCAGCAGTTACTTTCGCTCACACCGGGACAACTCCTACGAGCAGTACTTC. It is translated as CASSYFRSHRDNSYEQYF.

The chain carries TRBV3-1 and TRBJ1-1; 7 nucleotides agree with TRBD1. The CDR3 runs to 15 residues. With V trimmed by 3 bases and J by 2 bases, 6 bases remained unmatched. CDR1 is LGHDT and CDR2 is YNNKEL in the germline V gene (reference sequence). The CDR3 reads CASSQRAGGNTEAFF. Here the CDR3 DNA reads TGTGCCAGCAGCCAGAGGGCAGGGGGTAACACTGAAGCTTTCTTT.

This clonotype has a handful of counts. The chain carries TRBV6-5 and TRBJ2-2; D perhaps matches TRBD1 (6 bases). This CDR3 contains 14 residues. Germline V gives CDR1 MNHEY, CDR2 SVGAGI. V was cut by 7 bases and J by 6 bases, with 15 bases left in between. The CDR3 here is CASKRGMFAGELFF. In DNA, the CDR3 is TGTGCCAGCAAGAGGGGGATGTTCGCCGGGGAGCTGTTTTTT.

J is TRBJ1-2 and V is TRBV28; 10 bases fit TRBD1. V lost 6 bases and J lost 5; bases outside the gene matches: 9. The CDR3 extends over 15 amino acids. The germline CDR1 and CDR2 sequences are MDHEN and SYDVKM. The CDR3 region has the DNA TGTGCCAGCAGACAAGGGACAGGGGATACTTATGGCTACACCTTC. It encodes CASRQGTGDTYGYTF.

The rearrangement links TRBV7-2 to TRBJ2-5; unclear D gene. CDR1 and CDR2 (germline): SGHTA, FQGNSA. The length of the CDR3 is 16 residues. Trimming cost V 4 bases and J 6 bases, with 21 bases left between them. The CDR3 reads CASSSPQWTSVKTQYF. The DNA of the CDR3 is TGTGCCAGCAGCTCCCCCCAGTGGACCTCAGTAAAGACCCAGTACTTC.

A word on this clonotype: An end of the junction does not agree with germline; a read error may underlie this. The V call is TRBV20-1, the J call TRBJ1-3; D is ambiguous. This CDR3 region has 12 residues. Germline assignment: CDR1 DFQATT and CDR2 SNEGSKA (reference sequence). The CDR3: CSARFKGNTMYF. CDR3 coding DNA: TGCAGTGCTAGATTTAAAGGAAACACCATGTATTTT.

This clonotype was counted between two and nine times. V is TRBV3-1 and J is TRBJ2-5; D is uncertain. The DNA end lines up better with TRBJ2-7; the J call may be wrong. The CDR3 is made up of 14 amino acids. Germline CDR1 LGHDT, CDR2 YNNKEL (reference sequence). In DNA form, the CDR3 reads TGTGCCAGCAGCCGAGGACGGAACTCCTACGAGCAGTACTTC. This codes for CASSRGRNSYEQYF.

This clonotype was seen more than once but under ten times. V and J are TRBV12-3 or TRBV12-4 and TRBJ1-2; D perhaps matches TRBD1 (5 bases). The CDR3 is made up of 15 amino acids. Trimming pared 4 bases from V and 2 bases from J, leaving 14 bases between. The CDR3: CASSSEIQENYGYTF. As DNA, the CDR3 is TGTGCCAGCAGTTCCGAAATACAGGAAAACTATGGCTACACCTTC.

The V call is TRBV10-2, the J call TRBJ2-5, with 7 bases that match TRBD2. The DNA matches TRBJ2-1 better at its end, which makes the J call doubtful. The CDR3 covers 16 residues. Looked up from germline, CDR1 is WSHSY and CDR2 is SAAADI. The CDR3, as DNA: TGCGCCAGCAGTGATCACGGCGGGAGACTTTACAATGAGCAGTTCTTC. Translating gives CASSDHGGRLYNEQFF.